The rows below give T cell receptor beta chains drawn from one sample of a study of T cell responses to AZD1222 COVID-19 vaccine. Generated by immunoSEQ multiplex PCR, the TCRdb table keeps only in-frame clones and is missing some. The sample carries nearly 110,000 clones, about 93% recorded once. The sequencing here drew on peripheral blood, taken 28 days after the second AZD1222 dose. The receptors originated from an adult who received the AZD1222 COVID-19 vaccine. Each CDR3 is given with its conserved first and last residue. The order of the fields is V gene, J gene, D gene, clone size, CDR3 protein, CDR3 DNA. A D gene is named only where the DNA matches it firmly. Some rows have no size entry. The others give once, few or many, or a class for an expanded clone.

>TRBV7-9|TRBJ1-2|.|.
CASSPPNPKGNYYGYTF
TGTGCCAGCAGCCCACCCAACCCTAAGGGCAATTACTATGGCTACACCTTC
>TRBV27|TRBJ1-6|.|.
CASSPVTHGSPLHF
TGTGCCAGCAGTCCTGTTACACATGGTTCACCCCTCCACTTT
>TRBV9|TRBJ2-1|TRBD2|.
CASSVNSGSAEQFF
TGTGCCAGCAGCGTAAATAGCGGGAGTGCTGAGCAGTTCTTC
>TRBV6-1|TRBJ2-7|.|once
CASSERGTTYEQYF
TGTGCCAGCAGTGAAAGGGGCACGACCTACGAGCAGTACTTC
>TRBV21-1|TRBJ2-3|.|.
CASSKDGPCTDTQYF
TGTGCCAGCAGCAAAGATGGGCCTTGCACAGATACGCAGTATTTT
>TRBV5-6|TRBJ2-7|.|.
CASSRLGQGGAYEQYF
TGTGCCAGCAGCCGCCTAGGACAGGGAGGGGCCTACGAGCAGTACTTC
>TRBV5-1|TRBJ2-7|TRBD2|.
CASSLALAGLNEQYF
TGCGCCAGCAGCTTGGCGCTAGCGGGGTTGAACGAGCAGTACTTC
>TRBV18|TRBJ1-4|.|once
CASSQTERGSGEKLFF
TGTGCCAGCTCACAAACCGAGCGGGGGTCTGGAGAAAAACTGTTTTTT
>TRBV7-2|TRBJ1-2|TRBD1|.
CASSSQGLSNYGYTF
TGTGCCAGCAGCTCACAGGGGTTATCTAACTATGGCTACACCTTC
>TRBV5-4|TRBJ2-5|TRBD1|.
CASSLGGTGGLETQYF
TGTGCCAGCAGCTTGGGGGGGACAGGGGGCCTCGAGACCCAGTACTTC
>TRBV27|TRBJ2-2|.|.
CASSRNRRGELFF
TGTGCCAGCAGTAGGAACAGGCGAGGGGAGCTGTTTTTT
>TRBV5-6|TRBJ2-7|.|.
CASSLWGALRYEQYF
TGTGCCAGCAGCTTGTGGGGGGCGCTCCGGTACGAGCAGTACTTC
>TRBV10-1|TRBJ2-1|TRBD2|.
CASSTGTSGYNEQFF
TGCGCCAGCAGTACCGGGACTAGCGGGTACAATGAGCAGTTCTTC
>TRBV30|TRBJ1-6|.|.
CAWSATGGNSPLHF
TGTGCCTGGAGTGCGACAGGAGGCAATTCACCCCTCCACTTT
>TRBV5-1|TRBJ2-2|.|few
CASSQDIQGGELFF
TGCGCCAGCAGCCAGGACATTCAAGGCGGGGAGCTGTTTTTT
>TRBV18|TRBJ2-1|.|few
CASSPSASPLYNEQFF
TGTGCCAGCTCACCATCTGCCAGCCCTCTTTACAATGAGCAGTTCTTC
>TRBV6-2/TRBV6-3|TRBJ2-7|TRBD1|.
CASSYSGQGGNEQYF
TGTGCCAGCAGTTACTCCGGACAGGGAGGTAACGAGCAGTACTTC
>TRBV15|TRBJ1-4|.|.
CATSISQESNEKLFF
TGTGCCACCAGCATCTCTCAGGAGTCTAATGAAAAACTGTTTTTT
>TRBV5-4|TRBJ2-5|TRBD2|.
CASSLAEETQYF
TGTGCCAGCAGCCTAGCGGAAGAGACCCAGTACTTC
>TRBV10-1|TRBJ2-7|.|.
CASSEFGGKAEQYF
TGCGCCAGCAGTGAATTCGGAGGGAAGGCCGAGCAGTACTTC
>TRBV4-3|TRBJ2-7|.|.
CASSQDALPREEQYF
TGCGCCAGCAGCCAAGATGCACTACCCAGGGAGGAGCAGTACTTC
>TRBV12-5|TRBJ1-1|.|.
CASGLVLGRNTEAFF
TGTGCTAGTGGTTTGGTACTGGGCAGAAACACTGAAGCTTTCTTT
>TRBV15|TRBJ2-1|.|.
CATSRGGLLAEQFF
TGTGCCACCAGCAGGGGGGGACTTTTGGCTGAGCAGTTCTTC
>TRBV5-5|TRBJ2-3|TRBD1|.
CASSPRGTGGTDTQYF
TGTGCCAGCAGCCCCCGGGGGACAGGGGGCACAGATACGCAGTATTTT
>TRBV19|TRBJ1-1|.|.
CASTKGTLRMNTEAFF
TGTGCCAGTACAAAAGGGACCCTCCGTATGAACACTGAAGCTTTCTTT
>TRBV12-2|TRBJ2-7|.|.
CASRLRGDRTYEQYF
TGTGCAAGTCGCTTGCGTGGTGACAGGACCTACGAGCAGTACTTC
>TRBV24-1|TRBJ1-5|.|.
CATSEHSNQPQHF
TGTGCCACCAGTGAGCATAGCAATCAGCCCCAGCATTTT
>TRBV2|TRBJ2-7|.|.
CASSELEIYEQYF
TGTGCCAGCAGTGAACTGGAGATTTACGAGCAGTACTTC
>TRBV27|TRBJ2-7|.|.
CASSLSGLTTYEQYF
TGTGCCAGCAGTTTATCGGGACTGACTACCTACGAGCAGTACTTC
>TRBV4-1|TRBJ1-5|.|.
CASSQGLEDQPQHF
TGCGCCAGCAGCCAGGGACTCGAGGATCAGCCCCAGCATTTT
>TRBV18|TRBJ1-1|.|.
CASSPAITGTAAFF
TGTGCCAGCTCACCTGCAATTACAGGGACTGCAGCTTTCTTT
>TRBV2|TRBJ1-1|.|.
CASSGGVNTEAFF
TGTGCCAGCAGTGGGGGAGTGAACACTGAAGCTTTCTTT
>TRBV7-9|TRBJ2-3|.|.
CASSLEEGAKRDTQYF
TGTGCCAGCAGCTTAGAGGAGGGGGCGAAGAGAGATACGCAGTATTTT
>TRBV5-1|TRBJ2-7|TRBD2|.
CASSAGLAGGLAYEQYF
TGCGCCAGCAGCGCCGGACTAGCGGGGGGCCTGGCGTACGAGCAGTACTTC
>TRBV3-1/TRBV3-2|TRBJ2-2|TRBD2|once
CASSQGTSGRGELFF
TGTGCCAGCAGCCAAGGGACTAGCGGGAGGGGGGAGCTGTTTTTT
>TRBV18|TRBJ1-5|.|.
CASSPNAVSNQPQHF
TGTGCCAGCTCACCCAATGCGGTGAGCAATCAGCCCCAGCATTTT
>TRBV14|TRBJ1-5|TRBD1|.
CASSHNGQALYSNQPQHF
TGTGCCAGCAGCCATAACGGACAGGCATTGTATAGCAATCAGCCCCAGCATTTT
>TRBV4-1|TRBJ1-1|.|once
CASSQGRQAGNTEAFF
TGCGCCAGCAGCCAAGGTCGACAGGCGGGGAACACTGAAGCTTTCTTT
>TRBV4-1|TRBJ1-2|.|.
CASSQDGFLSGYTF
TGCGCCAGCAGCCAAGATGGGTTTTTGAGCGGCTACACCTTC
>TRBV9|TRBJ1-1|TRBD1|.
CASSARQGRNTEAFF
TGTGCCAGCAGCGCCCGACAGGGACGGAACACTGAAGCTTTCTTT
>TRBV29-1|TRBJ1-4|.|.
CSVEVVGPTREKLFF
TGCAGCGTTGAAGTCGTCGGCCCTACACGAGAAAAACTGTTTTTT
>TRBV19|TRBJ1-1|.|.
CASSITAGMNTEAFF
TGTGCCAGTAGTATAACGGCGGGGATGAACACTGAAGCTTTCTTT
>TRBV24-1|TRBJ1-5|.|.
CATSDPNSNQPQHF
TGTGCCACCAGTGACCCGAATAGCAATCAGCCCCAGCATTTT
>TRBV5-5|TRBJ2-1|.|.
CASSLEQYYNEQFF
TGTGCCAGCAGCTTGGAACAGTATTACAATGAGCAGTTCTTC
>TRBV5-6|TRBJ2-7|.|once
CASSFGRAYEQYF
TGTGCCAGCAGCTTTGGCAGGGCCTACGAGCAGTACTTC
>TRBV27|TRBJ2-1|TRBD2|.
CASSSGLAGNEQFF
TGTGCCAGCAGTTCGGGACTAGCGGGGAATGAGCAGTTCTTC
>TRBV6-5|TRBJ1-2|TRBD1|.
CASSFFRDRANYGYTF
TGTGCCAGCAGTTTTTTTCGGGACAGGGCGAACTATGGCTACACCTTC
>TRBV28|TRBJ1-1|.|.
CASSLGLGANTEAFF
TGTGCCAGCAGTTTGGGATTGGGCGCGAACACTGAAGCTTTCTTT
>TRBV12-3/TRBV12-4|TRBJ1-1|.|.
CASSFRENTEAFF
TGTGCCAGCAGTTTCCGGGAGAACACTGAAGCTTTCTTT
>TRBV27|TRBJ2-7|TRBD1|.
CASRRGTGTYEQYF
TGTGCCAGCAGAAGAGGGACAGGAACTTACGAGCAGTACTTC
>TRBV28|TRBJ1-3|.|.
CASSLIGAGNTIYF
TGTGCCAGCAGTTTAATAGGGGCTGGAAACACCATATATTTT
>TRBV23-1|TRBJ2-1|.|.
CASSQSLGCNEQFF
TGCGCCAGCAGTCAATCGTTGGGTTGCAATGAGCAGTTCTTC
>TRBV7-9|TRBJ1-3|.|.
CASSLGDILSGNTIYF
TGTGCCAGCAGCTTAGGGGACATTCTCTCTGGAAACACCATATATTTT
>TRBV9|TRBJ1-1|TRBD1|few
CASSVTPQGRTEAFF
TGTGCCAGCAGCGTGACTCCACAGGGGAGGACTGAAGCTTTCTTT
>TRBV5-4|TRBJ1-1|.|.
CASSSSLLNTEAFF
TGTGCCAGCAGCTCCTCCTTACTGAACACTGAAGCTTTCTTT